This T cell receptor beta chain was captured in a study of T-cell reconstitution after alpha-beta-depleted transplantation in children (dated by TCRdb to about 2016). As for the study more broadly: The study quantitatively tracked T-cell immune reconstitution after TCRalphabeta/CD19-depleted allogeneic hematopoietic cell transplantation in children using TCR repertoire profiling.

Including cysteine and phenylalanine, the CDR3 has 17 amino acids. The DNA shown is the 51-base CDR3, in frame from base 1. V gives up 1 base and J gives up 0 bases, and the segment between their germline ends measures 16 bases. CDR1 and CDR2 were assigned from the germline V gene (reference sequence) as DFQATT and SNEGSKA. Comment on this clonotype: What this receptor recognizes is not known. Nothing much larger sits one base from this clone, and base qualities are not available.

The library was made by PCR. The reads were generated on an Illumina HiSeq 2500. Molecular barcoding was employed in the preparation of TCR libraries, with unique molecular identifiers being used to normalize TCRbeta repertoire quantification. Starting from the raw public reads, TCRdb applied fastp trimming at Q25, assembled clones with MiXCR and retained in-frame beta chains. Identical CDR3 proteins give one entry, which carries the most common genes and DNA. The sample table contains about 230,000 distinct CDR3 sequences; only one count was recorded for 12% of them. Around 3% of the sample is in the top ten clones.

The chain was built from TRBV20-1 and TRBJ1-5, with the D gene not confidently named. This receptor was taken from a human donor who donated a stem cell graft to a child with acute lymphoblastic leukemia. Sequencing used PBMCs from the stem cell graft donor, obtained from the stem cell graft. DNA sequence: TGCAGTGCTAGAGGTCCGACCCGAGGTGCTAGCAATCAGCCCCAGCATTTT. The encoded protein is CSARGPTRGASNQPQHF.